Below are 31 T cell receptor beta chains sequenced from a single sample in a study of monozygotic twins with inflammatory bowel disease. After re-calling the 5' RACE reads, TCRdb lists one entry per CDR3 protein, DNA absent. In all, the sample yields 330,000 or so distinct CDR3 sequences. The sequencing input was blood. The receptors originated from a human donor with ulcerative colitis or Crohn's disease, or a healthy co-twin of an affected twin (not recorded which).

The chain recombines TRBV18 with TRBJ1-1; TCRdb designates TRBD1, a call that cannot be tested without DNA. The CDR3 loop spans 14 amino acids. CDR1 is KGHSH, CDR2 LQKENI, per germline. This CDR3 is CASSPDRAATEAIF.

The gene calls are TRBV20-1 and TRBJ2-3; checking the TCRdb D call of TRBD2 is not possible without DNA. The germline gives CDR1 DFQATT, CDR2 SNEGSKA (reference sequence). This CDR3 is built from 15 residues. Here the CDR3 reads CSAPVWAGLTDTQYF.

The chain uses TRBV28 and TRBJ2-1; TCRdb's D call of TRBD1 is untestable without DNA. The CDR3 is 14 residues long. Germline CDR1 and CDR2: MDHEN and SYDVKM. CDR3 sequence reads: CASSWDTGKNEQFF. Based on the CDR3 plus reference TRBV28 and TRBJ2-1, the full variable domain is DVKVTQSSRYLVKRTGEKVFLECVQDMDHENMFWYRQDPGLGLRLIYFSYDVKMKEKGDIPEGYSVSREKKERFSLILESASTNQTSMYLCASSWDTGKNEQFFGPGTRLTVL.

The chain links TRBV5-1 to TRBJ1-2; the D gene TCRdb calls, TRBD1, cannot be checked with no DNA. The CDR3 covers 14 residues. Germline V gives CDR1 SGHRS, CDR2 YFSETQ. CDR3 region: CASSFVTGGYGYTF.

The chain is built from TRBV2 and TRBJ2-1; no DNA is available, so the TRBD2 call from TCRdb remains unchecked. The length of the CDR3 is 14 residues. Germline V CDR1 and CDR2: SNHLY, FYNNEI. The CDR3 sequence: CASTLGRSNNEQFF.

The chain uses TRBV5-1 and TRBJ2-1. Germline V lookup: CDR1 SGHRS, CDR2 YFSETQ. The length of the CDR3 is 17 residues. CDR3 sequence: CASSLVPSAHSYNEQFF.

This sequence joins TRBV6-1 and TRBJ2-1; absent DNA, TCRdb's TRBD2 call cannot be checked. CDR3 length: 15 residues. Germline V gene lookup returns CDR1 MNHNS and CDR2 SASEGT. CDR3 sequence reads: CASSPPGTSKNEQFF.

This chain's CDR3 is CASSFKGQISDGGYTF. The chain recombines TRBV5-1 with TRBJ1-2. Looked up from germline, CDR1 is SGHRS and CDR2 is YFSETQ. The CDR3 loop spans 16 amino acids.

The gene calls are TRBV20-1 and TRBJ2-4; there is no DNA to check the TCRdb D call of TRBD2. Looked up from germline, CDR1 is DFQATT and CDR2 is SNEGSKA (reference sequence). This CDR3 has 15 residues. The chain's CDR3 is CSARDPLASVGIQYF.

The CDR3 loop is CASSDSPRGYGTQYF. V and J are TRBV6-1 and TRBJ2-5; the TCRdb call, TRBD1, lacks DNA for checking. CDR3 size: 15 residues. Germline V gene lookup returns CDR1 MNHNS and CDR2 SASEGT.

V is TRBV6-1 and J is TRBJ2-1; checking the TCRdb D call of TRBD1 is not possible without DNA. This CDR3 comprises 15 residues. Germline V CDR1 and CDR2: MNHNS, SASEGT. This chain's CDR3 is CASSPGRTEYNEQFF.

V usage is TRBV28 and J usage is TRBJ2-5; without DNA, the TCRdb call of TRBD1 cannot be checked. This CDR3 comprises 12 residues. CDR1 and CDR2 (germline): MDHEN, SYDVKM. This chain's CDR3 is CASRTGGWTQYF.

This chain links TRBV6-2 or TRBV6-3 with TRBJ1-5; there is no DNA to check the TCRdb D call of TRBD1. The CDR3 consists of 14 residues. CDR1 MNHEY and CDR2 SVGEGT come from the germline V gene. CDR3 region: CASSHAPEFQPPHF.

The chain couples TRBV6-1 to TRBJ1-1; as DNA is missing, the TRBD1 call by TCRdb cannot be tested. Germline V lookup: CDR1 MNHNS, CDR2 SASEGT. The CDR3 has 15 residues. Here the CDR3 reads CASRSLGQGLAEAFF.

The chain combines TRBV5-5 with TRBJ2-7; TCRdb indicates TRBD1, and absent DNA this call remains unverified. From germline, CDR1 is SGHKS and CDR2 YYEKEE (reference sequence). The CDR3 runs 15 residues. CDR3 sequence: CASSFSEGQNYEQYF.

V is TRBV6-1 and J is TRBJ2-2; TCRdb returns TRBD2, unconfirmable since there is no DNA. CDR3 size: 15 residues. Per the germline V gene, CDR1 is MNHNS and CDR2 is SASEGT. The CDR3 sequence is CASSTRDLGTGELFF.

The chain recombines TRBV4-2 with TRBJ2-2. The CDR3 has 14 amino acids. Germline loops: CDR1 LGHNA, CDR2 YNFKEQ. CDR3 region: CASSQRINTGELFF.

The V gene is TRBV18, the J gene TRBJ2-3. CDR3 length equals 14 residues. The germline V gene has CDR1 KGHSH and CDR2 LQKENI. The CDR3 sequence: CASSQGVSTDTQYF.

This rearrangement joins TRBV28 to TRBJ2-3; the TCRdb call, TRBD1, lacks DNA for checking. This CDR3 contains 17 residues. Germline CDR1 reads MDHEN; CDR2 reads SYDVKM. The CDR3 loop is CASSLSEGQGGTDTQYF.

V gene TRBV20-1 combines with J gene TRBJ2-5; the TCRdb call, TRBD2, lacks DNA for checking. Germline-derived CDR1 and CDR2 are DFQATT and SNEGSKA (reference sequence). This CDR3 has 14 amino acids. This chain's CDR3 is CSCQAAATQETQYF.

The CDR3 sequence: CASSLDLRDRGVTGELFF. The chain recombines TRBV5-1 with TRBJ2-2; TCRdb designates TRBD1, a call that cannot be tested without DNA. Germline V CDR1 and CDR2: SGHRS, YFSETQ. The CDR3 is 18 residues long.

This rearrangement joins TRBV12-3 or TRBV12-4 to TRBJ1-2; lacking DNA, the TRBD1 call made by TCRdb goes unchecked. The CDR3 extends over 15 amino acids. The CDR3 protein is CASRLQGGANYGYTF.

V usage is TRBV11-1 and J usage is TRBJ2-1; lacking DNA, the TRBD2 call made by TCRdb goes unchecked. The germline gives CDR1 SGHAT, CDR2 FQDESV (reference sequence). The CDR3 sequence is 16 residues long. The CDR3 region is CASSRTSGDFYNEQFF. Together with reference TRBV11-1 and TRBJ2-1, the CDR3 gives the full variable domain: EAEVAQSPRYKITEKSQAVAFWCDPISGHATLYWYRQILGQGPELLVQFQDESVVDDSQLPKDRFSAERLKGVDSTLKIQPAELGDSAMYLCASSRTSGDFYNEQFFGPGTRLTVL.

The chain joins TRBV11-2 to TRBJ1-2; TCRdb's assignment of TRBD1 cannot be checked, as there is no DNA. The germline CDR1 and CDR2 sequences are SGHAT and FQNNGV. CDR3 length: 11 amino acids. CDR3 in amino acids: CASRSSGGYTF. Supplemented by reference TRBV11-2 and TRBJ1-2, the full variable domain reads EAGVAQSPRYKIIEKRQSVAFWCNPISGHATLYWYQQILGQGPKLLIQFQNNGVVDDSQLPKDRFSAERLKGVDSTLKIQPAKLEDSAVYLCASRSSGGYTFGSGTRLTVV.

Here the CDR3 reads CASSQEGTGEDEQYF. V and J are TRBV4-2 and TRBJ2-7; the TCRdb call, TRBD1, lacks DNA for checking. The CDR3 consists of 15 residues. CDR1 and CDR2 (germline): LGHNA, YNFKEQ.

The chain joins TRBV7-2 to TRBJ2-1. Per germline, CDR1 SGHTA and CDR2 FQGNSA. The CDR3 totals 13 residues. This chain's CDR3 is CASSLEASNEQFF.

V and J are TRBV6-1 and TRBJ2-7; lacking DNA, the TRBD2 call made by TCRdb goes unchecked. CDR1 MNHNS and CDR2 SASEGT come from the germline V gene. The CDR3 extends over 15 amino acids. The CDR3 reads CASSWTLQGTYEQYF.

The chain carries TRBV7-9 and TRBJ2-3; TCRdb selects TRBD2, and the lack of DNA leaves this call unchecked. The CDR3 extends over 16 amino acids. Germline loops: CDR1 SEHNR, CDR2 FQNEAQ (reference sequence). CDR3 sequence reads: CASSLLAGGLTDTQYF.

CDR3 loop: CAWKAGERANEKLFF. The J gene is TRBJ1-4, the V gene TRBV30. The CDR3 spans 15 residues. Germline V CDR1 and CDR2: GTSNPN, SVGIG (reference sequence).

The genes are TRBV2 and TRBJ1-1. The V gene's germline CDR1 is SNHLY and CDR2 FYNNEI. CDR3 size: 14 residues. The CDR3 is CASSERGGSTEAFF.

The CDR3 reads CASSLIRAGRESYNEQFF. This chain links TRBV6-4 with TRBJ2-1; the TCRdb D gene call, TRBD2, has no DNA to confirm it. Germline assignment: CDR1 MRHNA and CDR2 SNTAGT. CDR3 size: 18 residues.